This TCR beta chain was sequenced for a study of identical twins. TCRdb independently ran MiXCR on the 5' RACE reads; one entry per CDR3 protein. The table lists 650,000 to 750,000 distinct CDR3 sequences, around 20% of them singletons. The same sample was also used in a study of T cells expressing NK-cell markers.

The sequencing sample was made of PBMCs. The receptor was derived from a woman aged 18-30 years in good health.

The CDR3 nucleotides read TGTGCCAGCAGCTCTTTCGGCGGAAGTGACTCCTACAATGAGCAGTTCTTC. This gives the protein CASSSFGGSDSYNEQFF. The J gene is TRBJ2-1, the V gene TRBV5-6, with D hard to call. This CDR3 is 17 amino acids long. The V end was cut by 3 bases, the J end by 0 bases, with 16 bases between. Germline V gene sequence: CDR1 SGHDT, CDR2 YYEEEE.